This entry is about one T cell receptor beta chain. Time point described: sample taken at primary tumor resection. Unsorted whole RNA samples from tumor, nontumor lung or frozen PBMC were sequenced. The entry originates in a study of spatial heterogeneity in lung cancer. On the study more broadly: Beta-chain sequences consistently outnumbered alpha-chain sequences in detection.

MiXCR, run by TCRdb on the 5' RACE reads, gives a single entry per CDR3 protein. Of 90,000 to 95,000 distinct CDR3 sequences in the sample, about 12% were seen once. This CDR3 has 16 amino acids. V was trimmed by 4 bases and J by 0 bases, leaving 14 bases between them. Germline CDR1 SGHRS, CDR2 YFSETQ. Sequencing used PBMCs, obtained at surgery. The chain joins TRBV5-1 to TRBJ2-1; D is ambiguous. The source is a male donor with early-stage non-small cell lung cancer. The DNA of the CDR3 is TGCGCCAGCAGCGCCGAAGCCGTCAGCTCCTACAATGAGCAGTTCTTC. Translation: CASSAEAVSSYNEQFF.